Below, one T cell receptor beta chain is given with its context. This entry is derived from a study of blood T cell repertoires in COVID-19. Whole-study context: Sites in the United States, Italy and Spain provided acute and convalescent COVID-19 samples. T cells, B-cell-depleted T cells, or PBMCs provided the cDNA or gDNA that served as material.

V lost 4 bases and J lost 0, with 13 bases in between. The CDR3 length is 15 residues. Germline-derived CDR1 and CDR2 are MNHEY and SMNVEV (reference sequence). In the authors' workflow: Nucleated cell number was recorded as an estimate derived from reference gene primer amplification. Using immunoSEQ multiplex PCR, the repertoire was profiled, and TCRdb retains in-frame clones only, with some absent. The V and J calls and clone size were taken over from that table, and D and trimming were inferred from the DNA. This sample has hundreds of thousands of clones; approximately 90% occur once, and the top ten carry 1.4%.

J is TRBJ2-7 and V is TRBV27; possible D gene TRBD1, 5 bases. The TCR was taken from a woman in her 30s with active or convalescent COVID-19. The sequenced sample consisted of peripheral blood. CDR3 DNA: TGTGCCAGCAGTTCCAGGGTTGGTAGCTCCTACGAGCAGTACTTC. This encodes CASSSRVGSSYEQYF.